The T cell receptor (beta chain) under discussion was sequenced for a study of memory CD4+ T cells and cytomegalovirus serostatus. Single viable CD3+CD4+CD8-CD45RO+ cells were sorted as the memory CD4+ T cells. Sequencing was performed with immunoSEQ multiplex PCR; in TCRdb, only in-frame clones are kept and a portion is missing. The sample carries some 57,000 clones, over 75% recorded once. CDR1 and CDR2 from the germline V gene are GTSNPN and SVGIG (reference sequence). The CDR3 extends over 14 amino acids. Trimming cost V 3 bases and J 4 bases; bases outside gene matches: 5. The sequencing input was memory CD4+ T cells from blood. The clonotype was recovered from an adult in good health and CMV-seronegative. This chain uses TRBV30 with TRBJ1-4; 7 nucleotides line up with TRBD1. The CDR3 loop is CAWSRQGLNEKLFF. CDR3 nucleotide sequence: TGTGCCTGGAGCCGACAGGGCCTTAATGAAAAACTGTTTTTT.